What follows is one T cell receptor (beta chain) and its context. Its antigen remains unidentified. The CDR3 consists of 17 residues. Trimming took off 1 base at V and 4 bases at J, with 17 bases between the two ends. CDR1 is MGHRA, CDR2 YSYEKL, per germline. The sample originates from a study of T cell responses to AZD1222 COVID-19 vaccine. Findings and limits, study-wide: Within unmutated variant regions lay the reported targets of nearly half of spike-specific TCRs. Recipients of two AZD1222 doses showed rising Spike-specific TCR breadth and depth. Dominant CD4 TCR responses targeted spike regions 160-218 and 743-854.

The assay was immunoSEQ multiplex PCR, and TCRdb's table has in-frame clones only and misses some. The table has 90,000 to 150,000 clones, approximately 93% seen once. Sample: peripheral blood, taken on day 0 of AZD1222 vaccination. This TCR derives from an adult in good health. This chain uses TRBV4-1 with TRBJ1-3; D is uncertain. Written as DNA, the CDR3 is TGCGCCAGCAGCCAAGGTCCGGGAGCTTCGGGCGGAAACACCATATATTTT. Its protein product is CASSQGPGASGGNTIYF.